The rows below give T cell receptor beta chains drawn from one sample of a study of OX40 agonist ivuxolimab in advanced cancers. Data came from immunoSEQ multiplex PCR; TCRdb stores just in-frame clones and leaves some out. The sample records roughly 62,000 clones, about 85% being singletons. Source: CD4+ or CD8+ T cells sorted from blood, taken in a trial of the OX40 agonist ivuxolimab. The receptors come from an adult with an advanced solid tumor such as melanoma, head and neck, liver or kidney cancer. Each CDR3 is given with its conserved first and last residue. D genes are given only for firm matches. The size of a clone is reported for some rows only, either as once, few or many, or as a class for expanded clones.

CDR3 length: 15; D gene: TRBD1; clone size: -; J gene: TRBJ2-7; V gene: TRBV6-1; CDR3 DNA: TGTGCCAGCAGTGAACGGGACAGGGTTTTGAACGAGCAGTACTTC; CDR3 protein: CASSERDRVLNEQYF
CDR3 length: 14; D gene: TRBD1; clone size: -; J gene: TRBJ1-3; V gene: TRBV27; CDR3 DNA: TGTGCCAGCAGTTTGACAGGGTTCGGAAACACCATATATTTT; CDR3 protein: CASSLTGFGNTIYF
CDR3 length: 15; D gene: -; clone size: -; J gene: TRBJ2-4; V gene: TRBV19; CDR3 DNA: TGTGCCAGTAGTATAGGGGGCAGCAAAATAAACATTCAGTACTTC; CDR3 protein: CASSIGGSKINIQYF
CDR3 length: 16; D gene: -; clone size: -; J gene: TRBJ2-2; V gene: TRBV9; CDR3 DNA: TGTGCCAGCAGCGTCAATCAGGGATTAGTAACCGGGGAGCTGTTTTTT; CDR3 protein: CASSVNQGLVTGELFF
CDR3 length: 15; D gene: -; clone size: -; J gene: TRBJ2-7; V gene: TRBV6-1; CDR3 DNA: TGTGCCAGCAGTGCCGGGTGGCAGGGAACCTACGAGCAGTACTTC; CDR3 protein: CASSAGWQGTYEQYF
CDR3 length: 15; D gene: -; clone size: -; J gene: TRBJ1-4; V gene: TRBV7-8; CDR3 DNA: TGTGCCAGCAGCCCTAGATTTGGGGTCGGTGAAAAACTGTTTTTT; CDR3 protein: CASSPRFGVGEKLFF
CDR3 length: 14; D gene: -; clone size: -; J gene: TRBJ2-2; V gene: TRBV5-4; CDR3 DNA: TGTGCCAGCAGCTTGGCAGGGACCACCGGGGAGCTGTTTTTT; CDR3 protein: CASSLAGTTGELFF
CDR3 length: 13; D gene: TRBD2; clone size: -; J gene: TRBJ2-1; V gene: TRBV7-3; CDR3 DNA: TGTGCCAGCAGCCCCGGGACTAGCAATGAGCAGTTCTTC; CDR3 protein: CASSPGTSNEQFF
CDR3 length: 15; D gene: -; clone size: -; J gene: TRBJ1-3; V gene: TRBV7-9; CDR3 DNA: TGTGCCAGCAGCTTAGCGGTGCGCTCTGGAAACACCATATATTTT; CDR3 protein: CASSLAVRSGNTIYF
CDR3 length: 20; D gene: TRBD2; clone size: -; J gene: TRBJ2-3; V gene: TRBV9; CDR3 DNA: TGTGCCAGCAGCGTAGACCAGCGGGGGGCCCGCCCTGAAAGCACAGATACGCAGTATTTT; CDR3 protein: CASSVDQRGARPESTDTQYF
CDR3 length: 15; D gene: -; clone size: -; J gene: TRBJ1-4; V gene: TRBV30; CDR3 DNA: TGTGCCTGGAGTCCCGGGGAGACCGATCGGGAAAAACTGTTTTTT; CDR3 protein: CAWSPGETDREKLFF
CDR3 length: 12; D gene: TRBD1; clone size: -; J gene: TRBJ1-2; V gene: TRBV10-2; CDR3 DNA: TGCGCCAGCGGAAGGGGACAGGATGGCTACACCTTC; CDR3 protein: CASGRGQDGYTF
CDR3 length: 15; D gene: -; clone size: few; J gene: TRBJ2-1; V gene: TRBV7-3; CDR3 DNA: TGTGCCAGCAGCTTAACAGGAGGGCGAGGCGATGAGCAGTTCTTC; CDR3 protein: CASSLTGGRGDEQFF
CDR3 length: 15; D gene: -; clone size: -; J gene: TRBJ2-7; V gene: TRBV4-1; CDR3 DNA: TGCGCCAGCAGCCAAGAAGGGGGAAGGGGAAGCGAGCAGTACTTC; CDR3 protein: CASSQEGGRGSEQYF
CDR3 length: 15; D gene: TRBD1; clone size: -; J gene: TRBJ1-1; V gene: TRBV18; CDR3 DNA: TGTGCCAGCTCACCTGGGACAGGGCAAAACACTGAAGCTTTCTTT; CDR3 protein: CASSPGTGQNTEAFF
CDR3 length: 15; D gene: -; clone size: -; J gene: TRBJ2-1; V gene: TRBV4-1; CDR3 DNA: TGCGCCAGCAGCCAATGGTGGGAAAACTACAATGAGCAGTTCTTC; CDR3 protein: CASSQWWENYNEQFF
CDR3 length: 14; D gene: -; clone size: -; J gene: TRBJ2-7; V gene: TRBV2; CDR3 DNA: TGTGCCAGCAGTGAAAGGCAGGGGAAGTACGAGCAGTACTTC; CDR3 protein: CASSERQGKYEQYF
CDR3 length: 14; D gene: TRBD1; clone size: -; J gene: TRBJ2-7; V gene: TRBV14; CDR3 DNA: TGTGCCAGCAGCCAAACCGGGACAGCCTACGAGCAGTACTTC; CDR3 protein: CASSQTGTAYEQYF
CDR3 length: 15; D gene: TRBD1; clone size: -; J gene: TRBJ1-2; V gene: TRBV27; CDR3 DNA: TGTGCCAGCACTCCTCGACAGGGGGATGACTATGGCTACACCTTC; CDR3 protein: CASTPRQGDDYGYTF
CDR3 length: 15; D gene: TRBD1; clone size: -; J gene: TRBJ1-2; V gene: TRBV25-1; CDR3 DNA: TGTGCCAGCAGGTCAGGGGGAACCTCTAACTATGGCTACACCTTC; CDR3 protein: CASRSGGTSNYGYTF
CDR3 length: 13; D gene: -; clone size: few; J gene: TRBJ1-3; V gene: TRBV5-1; CDR3 DNA: TGCGCCAGCAGCTTGGGACTTGGAAACACCATATATTTT; CDR3 protein: CASSLGLGNTIYF
CDR3 length: 13; D gene: -; clone size: -; J gene: TRBJ2-5; V gene: TRBV27; CDR3 DNA: TGTGCCAGCAGGACCCAGGGGTGGGAGACCCAGTACTTC; CDR3 protein: CASRTQGWETQYF